The T cell receptor beta chain described here comes from a study of CXCR3-negative and CXCR3-positive naive CD8 T cells. Points from the study as a whole: Researchers report that CXCR3-positive naive cells carry more hydrophobic TRB CDR3s than CXCR3-negative naive cells. Whereas memory cells differed, naive CXCR3-negative and CXCR3-positive cells shared similar TRBV-TRBJ usage. The authors found comparable surface CD5 between naive subsets and inferred TCR strength from TRB CDR3 properties.

With UMI labels, 5' RACE was used to prepare the TRB cDNA libraries. TCRdb reanalyzed the 5' RACE reads, giving one entry per CDR3 protein sequence and no DNA. The sample has fewer than 65,000 distinct CDR3 sequences. All CD8+ T cell subsets were sorted in triplicate at fewer than 350,000 cells each. The CDR3 contains 15 residues. Germline V gene data show CDR1 as SQVTM and CDR2 as ANQGSEA. Of note for this clonotype: What it recognizes is unknown.

The clonotype comes from a human donor in good health. Some clones in this sample may be carry-over from other donors' samples. Source material: naive CXCR3+ CD8+ T cells from blood. Subset in this sample: CD45RO-CCR7+CD27+CD95- naive CD8+ T cells expressing CXCR3 (TNR3+). This rearrangement joins TRBV29-1 to TRBJ1-2; TCRdb designates TRBD1, a call that cannot be tested without DNA. CDR3 amino acids: CSVEGTGERWRGYTF.